Reported below is one T cell receptor (beta chain). Its antigen remains unknown. Unstimulated Tregs (CD4+CD25+CD127-) and CD4+CD25- non-Tregs were sorted from PBMCs. Trimming took 3 bases from V and 5 from J; bases not matched to a gene: 9. The CDR3 has 17 amino acids. Per the germline V gene, CDR1 is SGHRS and CDR2 is YFSETQ. The data were taken from a study of Tregs in tolerant kidney transplant recipients. The study's findings and limits: Tregs expanded with activated donor B cells seemed most donor-specific.

Using immunoSEQ multiplex PCR, the repertoire was profiled, and TCRdb retains in-frame clones only, with some absent. The sample holds approximately 260,000 clones, 84% seen once. The chain employs TRBV5-1 and TRBJ2-5, with 14 bases matching TRBD2. This sequence originates from a human donor in good health. The sequenced material came from CD4+ T cells from blood. For the CDR3, the DNA is TGCGCCAGCAGCTCTGGACTAGCGGGGGGAGGAGTGGAGACCCAGTACTTC. This encodes CASSSGLAGGGVETQYF.